A selection of T cell receptor beta chains follows, all from one sample in a study of blood T cell repertoires in COVID-19. Clones were sequenced by immunoSEQ multiplex PCR, and TCRdb holds only the in-frame ones, with some missing. This sample has fewer than 10,000 clones, with about 90% found just once. Source material: peripheral blood. Receptors originate from a human donor in a cohort sampled during active COVID-19. Both conserved end residues are trimmed from each CDR3. D genes are given only for firm matches.

CDR3aa: ASSGAGANVLT
v_gene: TRBV2
j_gene: TRBJ2-6
d_gene: NA

CDR3aa: ASSNDRNTEAF
v_gene: TRBV2
j_gene: TRBJ1-1
d_gene: NA

CDR3aa: ATDGGGNTGELF
v_gene: TRBV24-1
j_gene: TRBJ2-2
d_gene: TRBD2

CDR3aa: ASSFPAGSGGLGETQY
v_gene: TRBV28
j_gene: TRBJ2-5
d_gene: TRBD1

CDR3aa: ASSFRQVSEQY
v_gene: TRBV11-2
j_gene: TRBJ2-7
d_gene: NA

CDR3aa: ASSQDPRTGVDTQY
v_gene: TRBV3-1/TRBV3-2
j_gene: TRBJ2-3
d_gene: TRBD1

CDR3aa: ASSLNSGSLSYEQY
v_gene: TRBV27
j_gene: TRBJ2-7
d_gene: TRBD2

CDR3aa: ASSPGLAAYEQY
v_gene: TRBV5-4
j_gene: TRBJ2-7
d_gene: TRBD2

CDR3aa: AISAGRGYEQY
v_gene: TRBV10-3
j_gene: TRBJ2-7
d_gene: NA

CDR3aa: ASSLVSAGKETQY
v_gene: TRBV7-9
j_gene: TRBJ2-5
d_gene: NA

CDR3aa: ASSQDLVGVSTATPTKNIQY
v_gene: TRBV4-1
j_gene: TRBJ2-4
d_gene: NA

CDR3aa: ASSAGLAGVENEQF
v_gene: TRBV9
j_gene: TRBJ2-1
d_gene: TRBD2

CDR3aa: ASSLRFFRGSGSIMNEQY
v_gene: TRBV7-3
j_gene: TRBJ2-7
d_gene: TRBD2

CDR3aa: ASSLEDRGRSVRLQPQH
v_gene: TRBV5-1
j_gene: TRBJ1-5
d_gene: TRBD1

CDR3aa: ASRLQGIEAF
v_gene: TRBV28
j_gene: TRBJ1-1
d_gene: NA